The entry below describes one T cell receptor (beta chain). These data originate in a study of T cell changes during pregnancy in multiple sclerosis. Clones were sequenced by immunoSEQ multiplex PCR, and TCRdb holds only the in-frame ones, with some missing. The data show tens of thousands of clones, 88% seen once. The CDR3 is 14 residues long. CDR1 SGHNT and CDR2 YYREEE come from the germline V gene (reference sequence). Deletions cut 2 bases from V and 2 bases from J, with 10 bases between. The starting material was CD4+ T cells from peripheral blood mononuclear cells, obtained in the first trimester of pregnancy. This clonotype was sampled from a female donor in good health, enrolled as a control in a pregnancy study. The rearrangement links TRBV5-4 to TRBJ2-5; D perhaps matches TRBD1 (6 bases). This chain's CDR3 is CASSLQGGQETQYF. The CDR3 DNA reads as TGTGCCAGCAGCTTACAGGGTGGGCAAGAGACCCAGTACTTC.